The 6 T cell receptor beta chains listed next were all sequenced from one sample in a study of OX40 agonist ivuxolimab in advanced cancers. Assay used: immunoSEQ multiplex PCR; TCRdb lists only in-frame clones, some missing. The sample lists about 62,000 clones, 70% to 90% seen once, with more than 4.5% in the top ten. The material was CD4+ or CD8+ T cells sorted from blood, obtained in a trial of the OX40 agonist ivuxolimab. These receptors were taken from an adult with an advanced solid tumor such as melanoma, head and neck, liver or kidney cancer.

This chain links TRBV5-1 with TRBJ1-2; no clear D gene. The CDR3 spans 13 residues. V was cut by 0 bases and J by 8 bases, with 11 bases left in between. Germline lookup yields CDR1 SGHRS and CDR2 YFSETQ. CDR3 loop: CASSLEAGSGYTF. CDR3 in DNA: TGCGCCAGCAGCTTGGAGGCAGGATCCGGCTACACCTTC.

The CDR3 nucleotides are TGTGCCAGCAGCGTAAGCAGCTTCTCCTACAATGAGCAGTTCTTC. Translating gives CASSVSSFSYNEQFF. V gene TRBV9 combines with J gene TRBJ2-1; no clear D gene. V was shortened by 1 base and J by 0 bases, with 8 bases between the two germline ends. Looked up from germline, CDR1 is SGDLS and CDR2 is YYNGEE. The CDR3 totals 15 residues.

The chain combines TRBV7-3 with TRBJ2-5; tentatively, D is TRBD2 (5 bases). Trimming removed 3 bases from V and 4 bases from J, with 15 bases in between. From germline, CDR1 is SGHTA and CDR2 FQGTGA. The CDR3 contains 15 residues. The CDR3 spells CASSLLPGSGETQYF. CDR3 in DNA: TGTGCCAGCAGCTTGTTACCGGGATCCGGAGAGACCCAGTACTTC.

This sequence joins TRBV6-5 and TRBJ1-2; 7 nucleotides match TRBD1. The V segment lost 6 bases and the J segment 5 bases; nucleotides outside the gene matches: 6. The CDR3 has 13 residues. CDR1 is MNHEY and CDR2 is SVGAGI in the germline V gene. The CDR3 loop reads CASSRDSYYGYTF. The CDR3 DNA is TGTGCCAGCAGCCGGGACAGCTATTATGGCTACACCTTC.

The chain has TRBV6-1 and TRBJ1-1; D is unclear. The CDR3 extends over 11 amino acids. Trimming left V 3 bases short and J 11 bases short, with 10 bases between. Germline loops: CDR1 MNHNS, CDR2 SASEGT. This chain's CDR3 is CASSDESLAFF. In nucleotides, the CDR3 is TGTGCCAGCAGTGACGAATCTTTGGCTTTCTTT.

This chain connects TRBV7-9 to TRBJ2-5; D is uncertain. This CDR3 spans 14 amino acids. Trimming removed 1 base at V and 5 bases at J, with 11 bases between. Germline CDR1 is SEHNR and CDR2 is FQNEAQ (reference sequence). CDR3 amino acids: CASSLEHGAETQYF. Here the CDR3 DNA reads TGTGCCAGCAGCTTAGAGCACGGAGCGGAGACCCAGTACTTC.